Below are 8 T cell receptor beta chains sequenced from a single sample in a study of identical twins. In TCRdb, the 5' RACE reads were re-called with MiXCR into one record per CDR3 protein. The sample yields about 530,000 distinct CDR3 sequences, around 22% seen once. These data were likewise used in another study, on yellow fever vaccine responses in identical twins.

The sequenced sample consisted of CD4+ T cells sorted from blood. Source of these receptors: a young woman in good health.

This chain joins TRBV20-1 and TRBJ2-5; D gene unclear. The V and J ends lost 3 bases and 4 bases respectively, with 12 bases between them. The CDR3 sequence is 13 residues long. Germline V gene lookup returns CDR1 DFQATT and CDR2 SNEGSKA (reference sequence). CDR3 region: CSARTTGSETQYF. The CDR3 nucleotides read TGCAGTGCTAGGACGACTGGGTCAGAGACCCAGTACTTC.

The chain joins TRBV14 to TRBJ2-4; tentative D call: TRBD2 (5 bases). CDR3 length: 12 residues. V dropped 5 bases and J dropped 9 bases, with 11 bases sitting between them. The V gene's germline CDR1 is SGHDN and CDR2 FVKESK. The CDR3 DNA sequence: TGTGCCAGCAGCAAAGGACTGGGCATTCAGTACTTC. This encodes CASSKGLGIQYF.

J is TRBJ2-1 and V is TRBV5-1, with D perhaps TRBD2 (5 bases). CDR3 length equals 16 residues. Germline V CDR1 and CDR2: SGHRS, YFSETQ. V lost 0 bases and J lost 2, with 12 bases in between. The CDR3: CASSLVTGVAYNEQFF. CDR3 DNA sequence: TGCGCCAGCAGCTTGGTAACCGGGGTAGCCTACAATGAGCAGTTCTTC.

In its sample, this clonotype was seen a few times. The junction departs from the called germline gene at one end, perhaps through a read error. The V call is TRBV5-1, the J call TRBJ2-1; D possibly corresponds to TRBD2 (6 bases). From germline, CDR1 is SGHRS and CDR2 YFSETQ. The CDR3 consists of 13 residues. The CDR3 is CASSLAGLSLEQF. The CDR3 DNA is TGCGCCAGCAGCTTGGCCGGACTATCCTTGGAGCAGTTC.

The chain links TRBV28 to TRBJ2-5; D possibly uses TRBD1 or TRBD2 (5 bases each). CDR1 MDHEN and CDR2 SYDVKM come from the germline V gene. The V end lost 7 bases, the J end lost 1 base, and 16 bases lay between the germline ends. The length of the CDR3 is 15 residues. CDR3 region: CASTVHGTAQETQYF. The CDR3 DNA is TGTGCCAGCACCGTCCATGGGACGGCCCAAGAGACCCAGTACTTC. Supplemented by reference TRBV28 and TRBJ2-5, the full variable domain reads DVKVTQSSRYLVKRTGEKVFLECVQDMDHENMFWYRQDPGLGLRLIYFSYDVKMKEKGDIPEGYSVSREKKERFSLILESASTNQTSMYLCASTVHGTAQETQYFGPGTRLLVL.

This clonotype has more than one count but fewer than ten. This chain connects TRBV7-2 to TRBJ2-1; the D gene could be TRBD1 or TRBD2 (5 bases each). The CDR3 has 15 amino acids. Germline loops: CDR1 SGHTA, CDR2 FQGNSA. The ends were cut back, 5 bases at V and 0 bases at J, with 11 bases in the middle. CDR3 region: CASSGGIYSYNEQFF. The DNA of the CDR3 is TGTGCCAGCAGCGGGGGAATATACTCCTACAATGAGCAGTTCTTC.

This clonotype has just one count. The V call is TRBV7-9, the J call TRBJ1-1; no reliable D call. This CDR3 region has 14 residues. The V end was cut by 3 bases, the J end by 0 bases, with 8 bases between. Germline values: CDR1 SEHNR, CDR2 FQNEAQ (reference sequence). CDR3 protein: CASSLFKVNTEAFF. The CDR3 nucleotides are TGTGCCAGCAGCTTGTTTAAGGTGAACACTGAAGCTTTCTTT. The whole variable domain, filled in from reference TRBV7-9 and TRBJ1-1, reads DTGVSQNPRHKITKRGQNVTFRCDPISEHNRLYWYRQTLGQGPEFLTYFQNEAQLEKSRLLSDRFSAERPKGSFSTLEIQRTEQGDSAMYLCASSLFKVNTEAFFGQGTRLTVV.

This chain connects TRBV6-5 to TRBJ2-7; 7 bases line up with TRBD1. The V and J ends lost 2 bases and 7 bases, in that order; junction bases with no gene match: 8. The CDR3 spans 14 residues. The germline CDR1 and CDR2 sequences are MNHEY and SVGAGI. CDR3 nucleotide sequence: TGTGCCAGCAGTTACCCCGACAGGGCTAGGGAGCAGTACGTC. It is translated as CASSYPDRAREQYV.